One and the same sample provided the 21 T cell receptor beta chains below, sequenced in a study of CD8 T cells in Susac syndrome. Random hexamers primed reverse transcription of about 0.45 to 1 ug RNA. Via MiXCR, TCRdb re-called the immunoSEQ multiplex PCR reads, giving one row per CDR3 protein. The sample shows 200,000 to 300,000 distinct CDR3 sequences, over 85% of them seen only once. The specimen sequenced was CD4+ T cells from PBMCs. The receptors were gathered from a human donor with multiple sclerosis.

The CDR3 region is CASSQDPWGGKFF. The CDR3 region has the DNA TGTGCCAGCAGCCAAGATCCGTGGGGAGGGAAGTTCTTC. The V call is TRBV3-1, the J call TRBJ2-1; 7 bases fit TRBD2. V dropped 0 bases and J dropped 14; count of bases not matched to a gene: 7. The CDR3 consists of 13 residues. From germline, CDR1 is LGHDT and CDR2 YNNKEL (reference sequence).

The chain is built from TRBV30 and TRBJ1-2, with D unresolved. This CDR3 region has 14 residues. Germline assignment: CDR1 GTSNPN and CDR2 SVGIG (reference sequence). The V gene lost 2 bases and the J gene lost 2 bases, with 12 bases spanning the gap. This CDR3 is CAWSRAALNYGYTF. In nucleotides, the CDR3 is TGTGCCTGGAGTAGGGCAGCTTTAAACTATGGCTACACCTTC.

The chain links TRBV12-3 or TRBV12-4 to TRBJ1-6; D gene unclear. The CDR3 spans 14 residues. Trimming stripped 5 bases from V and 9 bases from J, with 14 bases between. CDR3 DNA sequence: TGTGCCAGCAGTGGACGGATCGAGGGTTCACCCCTCCACTTT. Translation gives CASSGRIEGSPLHF.

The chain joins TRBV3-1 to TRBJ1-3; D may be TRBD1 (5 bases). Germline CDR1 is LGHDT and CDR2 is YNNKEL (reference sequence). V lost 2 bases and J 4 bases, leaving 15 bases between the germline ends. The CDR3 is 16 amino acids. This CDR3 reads CASSQRAVGRGNTIYF. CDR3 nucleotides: TGTGCCAGCAGCCAACGAGCCGTGGGGCGGGGAAACACCATATATTTT.

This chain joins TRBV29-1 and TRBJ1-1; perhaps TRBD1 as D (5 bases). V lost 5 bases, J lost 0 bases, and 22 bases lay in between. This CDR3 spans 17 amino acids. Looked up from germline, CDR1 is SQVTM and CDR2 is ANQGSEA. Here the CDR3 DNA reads TGCAGCGTTAGTGTCACTGGCTCTTGGGGGATGAACACTGAAGCTTTCTTT. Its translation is CSVSVTGSWGMNTEAFF.

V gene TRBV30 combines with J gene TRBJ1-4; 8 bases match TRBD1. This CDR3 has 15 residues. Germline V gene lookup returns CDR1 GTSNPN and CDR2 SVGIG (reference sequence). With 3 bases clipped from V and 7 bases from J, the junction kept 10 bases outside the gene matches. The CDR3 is CAWSAGQGLGEKLFF. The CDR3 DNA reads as TGTGCCTGGAGCGCAGGACAGGGTCTAGGTGAAAAACTGTTTTTT.

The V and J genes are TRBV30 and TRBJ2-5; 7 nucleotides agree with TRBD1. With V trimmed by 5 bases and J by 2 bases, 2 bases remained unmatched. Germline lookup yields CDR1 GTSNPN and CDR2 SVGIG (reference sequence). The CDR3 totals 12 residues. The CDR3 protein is CAWSTGQETQYF. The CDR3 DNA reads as TGTGCCTGGTCGACAGGGCAAGAGACCCAGTACTTC.

In DNA form, the CDR3 reads TGTGCCAGCAGCCAACTAGGTGCAGATACGCAGTATTTT. Translated: CASSQLGADTQYF. This rearrangement joins TRBV3-1 to TRBJ2-3; no reliable D call. The CDR3 is 13 amino acids. V gave up 2 bases and J gave up 4 bases, with 7 bases separating them. Germline values: CDR1 LGHDT, CDR2 YNNKEL (reference sequence).

The CDR3 region is CASSPQRPGAYEQYV. In DNA, the CDR3 is TGTGCCAGCAGTCCCCAGAGACCAGGGGCCTACGAGCAGTACGTC. The V gene is TRBV6-5, the J gene TRBJ2-7; D may be TRBD1 (6 bases). This CDR3 has 15 residues. The V and J ends lost 5 bases and 2 bases respectively, with 16 bases between them. The germline V gene has CDR1 MNHEY and CDR2 SVGAGI.

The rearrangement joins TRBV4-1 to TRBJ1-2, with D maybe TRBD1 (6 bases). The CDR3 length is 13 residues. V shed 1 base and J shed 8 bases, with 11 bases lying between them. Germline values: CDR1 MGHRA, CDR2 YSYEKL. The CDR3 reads CASSQGSGVGYTF. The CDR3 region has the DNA TGCGCCAGCAGCCAAGGGTCAGGGGTGGGCTACACCTTC.

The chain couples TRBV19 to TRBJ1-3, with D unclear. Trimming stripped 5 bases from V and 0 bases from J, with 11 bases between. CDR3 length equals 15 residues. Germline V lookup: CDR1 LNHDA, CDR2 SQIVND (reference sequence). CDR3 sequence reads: CASSRDGSSGNTIYF. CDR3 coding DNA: TGTGCCAGTAGTCGTGACGGCAGCTCTGGAAACACCATATATTTT.

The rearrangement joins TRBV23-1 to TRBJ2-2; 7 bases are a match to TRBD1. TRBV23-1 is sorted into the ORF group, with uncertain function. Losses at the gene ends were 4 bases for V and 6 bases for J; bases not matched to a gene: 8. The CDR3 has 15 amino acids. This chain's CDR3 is CASSRWKGAPGELFF. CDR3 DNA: TGCGCCAGCAGTCGATGGAAGGGGGCGCCCGGGGAGCTGTTTTTT.

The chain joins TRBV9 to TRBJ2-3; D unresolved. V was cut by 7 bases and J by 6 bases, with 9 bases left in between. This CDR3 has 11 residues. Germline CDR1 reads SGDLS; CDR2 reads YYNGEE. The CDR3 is CASGLMDTQYF. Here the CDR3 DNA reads TGTGCCAGCGGGCTGATGGATACGCAGTATTTT.

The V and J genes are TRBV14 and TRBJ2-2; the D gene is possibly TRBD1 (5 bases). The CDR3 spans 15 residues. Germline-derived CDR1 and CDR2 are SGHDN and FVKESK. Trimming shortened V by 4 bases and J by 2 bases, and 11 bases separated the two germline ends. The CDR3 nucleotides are TGTGCCAGCAGCCGAATCAGGGCCAACACCGGGGAGCTGTTTTTT. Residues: CASSRIRANTGELFF.

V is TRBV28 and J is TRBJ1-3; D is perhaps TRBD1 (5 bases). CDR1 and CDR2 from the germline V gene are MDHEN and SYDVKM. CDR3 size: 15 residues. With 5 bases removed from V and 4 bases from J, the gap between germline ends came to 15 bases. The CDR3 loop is CASSHRDSRGNTIYF. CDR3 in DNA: TGTGCCAGCAGTCACCGGGACTCACGGGGAAACACCATATATTTT.

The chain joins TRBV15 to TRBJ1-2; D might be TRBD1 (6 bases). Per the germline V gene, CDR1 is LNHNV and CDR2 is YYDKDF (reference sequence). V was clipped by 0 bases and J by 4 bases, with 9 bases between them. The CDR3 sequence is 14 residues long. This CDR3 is CATSRDRGGYGYTF. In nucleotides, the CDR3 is TGTGCCACCAGCAGAGATCGAGGGGGCTATGGCTACACCTTC.

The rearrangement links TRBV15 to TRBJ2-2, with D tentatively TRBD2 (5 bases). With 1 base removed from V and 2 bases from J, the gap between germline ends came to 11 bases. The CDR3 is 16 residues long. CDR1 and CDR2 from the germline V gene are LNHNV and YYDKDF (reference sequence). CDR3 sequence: CATSRGYEGNTGELFF. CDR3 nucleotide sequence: TGTGCCACCAGCAGAGGGTACGAGGGTAACACCGGGGAGCTGTTTTTT.

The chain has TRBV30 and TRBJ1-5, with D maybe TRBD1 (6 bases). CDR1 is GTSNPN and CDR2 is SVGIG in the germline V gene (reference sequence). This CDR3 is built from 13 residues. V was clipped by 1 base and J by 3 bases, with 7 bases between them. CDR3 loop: CAWSGGANQPQHF. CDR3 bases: TGTGCCTGGAGTGGGGGGGCCAATCAGCCCCAGCATTTT. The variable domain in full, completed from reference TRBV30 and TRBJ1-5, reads SQTIHQWPATLVQPVGSPLSLECTVEGTSNPNLYWYRQAAGRGLQLLFYSVGIGQISSEVPQNLSASRPQDRQFILSSKKLLLSDSGFYLCAWSGGANQPQHFGDGTRLSIL.

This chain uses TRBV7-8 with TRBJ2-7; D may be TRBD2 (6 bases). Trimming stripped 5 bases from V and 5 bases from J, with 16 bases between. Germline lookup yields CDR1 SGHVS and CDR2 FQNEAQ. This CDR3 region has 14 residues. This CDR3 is CASSVAGRVDEQYF. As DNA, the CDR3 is TGTGCCAGCAGCGTCGCGGGGCGAGTGGACGAGCAGTACTTC. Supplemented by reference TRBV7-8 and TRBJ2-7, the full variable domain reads GAGVSQSPRYKVAKRGQDVALRCDPISGHVSLFWYQQALGQGPEFLTYFQNEAQLDKSGLPSDRFFAERPEGSVSTLKIQRTQQEDSAVYLCASSVAGRVDEQYFGPGTRLTVT.

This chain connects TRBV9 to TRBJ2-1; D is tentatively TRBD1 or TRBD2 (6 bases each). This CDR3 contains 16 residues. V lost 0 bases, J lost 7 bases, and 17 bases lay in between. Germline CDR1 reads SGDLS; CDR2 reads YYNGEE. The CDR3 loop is CASSVGSSGAGNEQFF. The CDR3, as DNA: TGTGCCAGCAGCGTAGGATCTTCGGGGGCGGGGAATGAGCAGTTCTTC.

CDR3: CSADPDSYNEQFF. DNA of the CDR3: TGCAGTGCTGACCCGGACAGTTACAATGAGCAGTTCTTC. The chain joins TRBV20-1 to TRBJ2-1; D possibly corresponds to TRBD1 (6 bases). V was cut by 5 bases and J by 4 bases, with 12 bases left in between. Germline lookup yields CDR1 DFQATT and CDR2 SNEGSKA (reference sequence). The CDR3 length is 13 residues.